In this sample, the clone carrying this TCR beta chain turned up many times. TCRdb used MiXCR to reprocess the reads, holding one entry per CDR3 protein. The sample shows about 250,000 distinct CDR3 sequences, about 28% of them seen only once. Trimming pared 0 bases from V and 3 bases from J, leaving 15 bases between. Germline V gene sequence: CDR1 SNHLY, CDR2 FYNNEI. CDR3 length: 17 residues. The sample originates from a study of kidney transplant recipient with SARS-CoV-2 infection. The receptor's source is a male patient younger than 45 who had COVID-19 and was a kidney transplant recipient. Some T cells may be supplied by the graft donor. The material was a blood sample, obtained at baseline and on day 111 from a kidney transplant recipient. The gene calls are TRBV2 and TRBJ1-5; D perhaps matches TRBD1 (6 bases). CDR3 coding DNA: TGTGCCAGCAGTGAAGCTCTCGGGTACAGGGACAATCAGCCCCAGCATTTT. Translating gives CASSEALGYRDNQPQHF.